The 16 T cell receptor beta chains reported below all come from one sample, sequenced in a study of graft-versus-host responses after intestinal transplantation. Using immunoSEQ multiplex PCR, the repertoire was profiled, and TCRdb retains in-frame clones only, with some absent. The table lists 20,000 to 25,000 clones, about 55% of them singletons. Sequences were derived from alloreactive CD4+ T cells from a mixed lymphocyte reaction culture, sampled before intestinal transplant. Specified subset: CFSE-low proliferating T cells sorted from roughly six-day pre-transplant mixed lymphocyte reaction (GvH or HvG direction). All receptors derive from a human patient who received an intestinal transplant.

The CDR3 DNA reads TGTGCCAGCAGCCTCCTTGCGGGCCTGTCTCAGTACTTC. Translation: CASSLLAGLSQYF. V usage is TRBV7-2 and J usage is TRBJ2-7; possible D gene TRBD2, 5 bases. This CDR3 has 13 residues. V lost 5 bases and J lost 10, with 18 bases in between. Germline assignment: CDR1 SGHTA and CDR2 FQGNSA.

The chain combines TRBV9 with TRBJ1-2, with no clear D. The CDR3 runs 15 residues. Trimming stripped 1 base from V and 4 bases from J, with 14 bases between. Germline CDR1 reads SGDLS; CDR2 reads YYNGEE. The CDR3 reads CASSVRSGIGYGYTF. Here the CDR3 DNA reads TGTGCCAGCAGCGTACGGAGCGGGATTGGCTATGGCTACACCTTC. The variable domain in full, with the rest retrieved from reference TRBV9 and TRBJ1-2, is DSGVTQTPKHLITATGQRVTLRCSPRSGDLSVYWYQQSLDQGLQFLIQYYNGEERAKGNILERFSAQQFPDLHSELNLSSLELGDSALYFCASSVRSGIGYGYTFGSGTRLTVV.

This clone occurred once. V usage is TRBV10-3 and J usage is TRBJ1-1; D perhaps matches TRBD1 (5 bases). Germline CDR1 is ENHRY and CDR2 is SYGVKD. Trimming took off 1 base at V and 6 bases at J, with 15 bases between the two ends. The CDR3 is made up of 15 amino acids. CDR3: CAISEYDSSSAEAFF. The CDR3 nucleotides are TGTGCCATCAGTGAGTATGACAGTTCCTCGGCTGAAGCTTTCTTT.

This clone was seen only a few times. The chain links TRBV5-1 to TRBJ2-3, with 7 bases identical to TRBD2. Germline values: CDR1 SGHRS, CDR2 YFSETQ. CDR3 length: 15 residues. Trimming took 3 bases from V and 1 from J; bases not matched to a gene: 5. CDR3 in amino acids: CASSSLGGGTDTQYF. CDR3 sequence (DNA): TGCGCCAGCAGCTCTTTGGGGGGGGGCACAGATACGCAGTATTTT.

The chain links TRBV7-6 to TRBJ2-3; D ambiguous. Germline values: CDR1 SGHVS, CDR2 FNYEAQ. This CDR3 has 14 amino acids. V lost 2 bases, J lost 0 bases, and 6 bases lay in between. The CDR3 DNA sequence: TGTGCCAGCAGCTTAAGTCGGAGCACAGATACGCAGTATTTT. Translated: CASSLSRSTDTQYF.

This chain connects TRBV18 to TRBJ2-2; D possibly corresponds to TRBD1 (6 bases). The V end lost 6 bases, the J end lost 3 bases, and 11 bases lay between the germline ends. CDR3 length: 14 amino acids. Germline lookup yields CDR1 KGHSH and CDR2 LQKENI. Written as DNA, the CDR3 is TGTGCCAGCTCCCACAGGGTTGACACCGGGGAGCTGTTTTTT. The encoded protein is CASSHRVDTGELFF.

The CDR3 nucleotides are TGTGCCAGCAGTTTAGGGTCTCAGGGGAACACCGGGGAGCTGTTTTTT. This codes for CASSLGSQGNTGELFF. The chain carries TRBV27 and TRBJ2-2; tentatively, D is TRBD1 (5 bases). Germline V gives CDR1 MNHEY, CDR2 SMNVEV (reference sequence). The V and J ends lost 2 bases and 1 base respectively, with 11 bases between them. The CDR3 sequence is 16 residues long.

The chain links TRBV2 to TRBJ2-2, with TRBD2 matching 8 bases. The CDR3 extends over 15 amino acids. Germline V gene lookup returns CDR1 SNHLY and CDR2 FYNNEI. After removal of 7 bases from V and 1 base from J, the junction contained 5 bases not matched to a gene. CDR3 coding DNA: TGTGCCAGCACCCAGGCGGGGGGGAACACCGGGGAGCTGTTTTTT. It translates to CASTQAGGNTGELFF.

This clone was seen just once. This CDR3 is CASSKHVTNTEAFF. The CDR3 DNA sequence: TGTGCCAGCAGCAAACACGTAACGAACACTGAAGCTTTCTTT. The J gene is TRBJ1-1, the V gene TRBV6-1; no clear D gene. The germline gives CDR1 MNHNS, CDR2 SASEGT. The CDR3 loop spans 14 amino acids. Deletions cut 6 bases from V and 1 base from J, with 12 bases between.

This clone was counted between two and nine times. The chain combines TRBV28 with TRBJ1-1, with D possibly matching TRBD1 (5 bases). The CDR3 has 12 residues. Germline assignment: CDR1 MDHEN and CDR2 SYDVKM. V lost 8 bases, J lost 1 base, and 8 bases lay in between. The CDR3 sequence: CASHRGNTEAFF. The CDR3 nucleotides are TGTGCCAGCCATAGGGGGAACACTGAAGCTTTCTTT.

The sample holds a few counts of this clone. The chain links TRBV10-3 to TRBJ1-1; D unresolved. The CDR3 length is 12 residues. CDR1 is ENHRY, CDR2 SYGVKD, per germline. V was trimmed by 3 bases and J by 3 bases, leaving 5 bases between them. CDR3: CAISEAYTEAFF. In nucleotides, the CDR3 is TGTGCCATCAGTGAAGCTTACACTGAAGCTTTCTTT.

Only a few counts were recorded for this clone. The chain employs TRBV2 and TRBJ2-5, with 12 bases that match TRBD2. The CDR3 extends over 13 amino acids. CDR1 is SNHLY and CDR2 is FYNNEI in the germline V gene. V was clipped by 7 bases and J by 5 bases; unmatched bases: 2. The CDR3 bases are TGTGCCAGCACAGGACTAGCGGGGGAGACCCAGTACTTC. This gives the protein CASTGLAGETQYF.

The chain is built from TRBV7-2 and TRBJ2-5; D is perhaps TRBD2 (6 bases). V was shortened by 5 bases and J by 1 base, with 17 bases between the two germline ends. Germline loops: CDR1 SGHTA, CDR2 FQGNSA. This CDR3 region has 16 residues. As DNA, the CDR3 is TGTGCCAGCAGCCTAGGCTGGTCGACTAGCCAAGAGACCCAGTACTTC. Translating it yields CASSLGWSTSQETQYF.

This clone has only one observation. J is TRBJ1-6 and V is TRBV7-5; the table calls TRBD1, which could not be checked here. TRBV7-5 is tagged as a pseudogene. The CDR3 covers 15 residues. CDR3 sequence: CARRQWDRVNSPLHF. CDR3 nucleotide sequence: TGTGCCAGAAGACAATGGGACAGGGTTAATTCACCCCTCCACTTT.

This clone has only a few counts. The genes are TRBV7-2 and TRBJ2-1, with 13 bases matching TRBD2. V shed 4 bases, J shed 7 bases, and the junction held 7 bases outside the gene matches. Germline V gives CDR1 SGHTA, CDR2 FQGNSA. The CDR3 extends over 16 amino acids. In nucleotides, the CDR3 is TGTGCCAGCAGCTCTTCGGGACTAGCGGGGTTGAATGAGCAGTTCTTC. This sequence encodes CASSSSGLAGLNEQFF.

The chain uses TRBV6-5 and TRBJ1-2, with D perhaps TRBD1 (6 bases). Trimming shortened V by 2 bases and J by 4 bases, and 11 bases separated the two germline ends. Germline V gene lookup returns CDR1 MNHEY and CDR2 SVGAGI. This CDR3 is 14 amino acids long. CDR3 amino acids: CASSYRGAGYGYTF. The CDR3, as DNA: TGTGCCAGCAGTTACCGGGGGGCCGGCTATGGCTACACCTTC.